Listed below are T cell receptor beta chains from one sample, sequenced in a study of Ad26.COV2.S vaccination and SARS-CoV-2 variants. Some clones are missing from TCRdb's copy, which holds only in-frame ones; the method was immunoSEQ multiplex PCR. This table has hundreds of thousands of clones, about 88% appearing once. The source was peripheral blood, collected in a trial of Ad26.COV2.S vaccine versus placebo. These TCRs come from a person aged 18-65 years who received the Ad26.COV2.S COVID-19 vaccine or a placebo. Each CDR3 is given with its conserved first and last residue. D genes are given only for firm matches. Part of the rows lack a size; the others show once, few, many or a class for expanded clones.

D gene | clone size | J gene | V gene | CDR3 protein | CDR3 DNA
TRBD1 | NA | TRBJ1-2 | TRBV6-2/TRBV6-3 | CASSPPGQGQGGHGYTF | TGTGCCAGCAGCCCGCCGGGACAGGGTCAAGGGGGACATGGCTACACCTTC
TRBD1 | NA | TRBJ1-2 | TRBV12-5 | CASGLVSGRRGQAPRYGYTF | TGTGCTAGTGGTTTGGTAAGCGGAAGGAGGGGACAGGCCCCTCGGTATGGCTACACCTTC
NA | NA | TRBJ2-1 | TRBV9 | CASSVVGRGGAGRDNEQFF | TGTGCCAGCAGCGTAGTCGGCCGGGGCGGGGCCGGTAGGGACAATGAGCAGTTCTTC
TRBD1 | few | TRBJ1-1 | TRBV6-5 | CASSYEQGGTEAFF | TGTGCCAGCAGTTATGAACAGGGGGGCACTGAAGCTTTCTTT
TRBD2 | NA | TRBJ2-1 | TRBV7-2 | CASSISGTYNEQFF | TGTGCCAGCAGCATTAGCGGGACCTACAATGAGCAGTTCTTC
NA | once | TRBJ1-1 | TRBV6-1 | CASSEEGVRENTEAFF | TGTGCCAGCAGTGAAGAAGGGGTCAGGGAGAACACTGAAGCTTTCTTT
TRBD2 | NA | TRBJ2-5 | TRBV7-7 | CASSLAGGFQETQYF | TGTGCCAGCAGCTTAGCGGGGGGGTTTCAAGAGACCCAGTACTTC
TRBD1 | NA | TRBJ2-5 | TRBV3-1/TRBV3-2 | CASSLTRGNLQETQYF | TGTGCCAGCAGCCTTACCAGGGGGAACCTCCAAGAGACCCAGTACTTC
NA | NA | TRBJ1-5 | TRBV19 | CASSPWGYSNQPQHF | TGTGCCAGTAGCCCGTGGGGGTATAGCAATCAGCCCCAGCATTTT
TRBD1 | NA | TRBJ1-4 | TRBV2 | CASSLTGWREKLFF | TGTGCCAGCAGTTTGACAGGGTGGCGGGAAAAACTGTTTTTT
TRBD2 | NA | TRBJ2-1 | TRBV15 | CATSRDLAGGPDEQFF | TGTGCCACCAGCAGAGATCTAGCGGGAGGGCCTGACGAGCAGTTCTTC
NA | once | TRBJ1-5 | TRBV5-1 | CASSPGASNSNQPQHF | TGCGCCAGCAGCCCAGGGGCTTCAAATAGCAATCAGCCCCAGCATTTT
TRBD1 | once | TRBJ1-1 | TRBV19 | CASSIVFGTGGLEAFF | TGTGCCAGTAGTATAGTCTTCGGGACAGGGGGTCTAGAAGCTTTCTTT
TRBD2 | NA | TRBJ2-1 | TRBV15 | CATSRDYAGGSNEQFF | TGTGCCACCAGCAGAGATTATGCGGGAGGTAGCAATGAGCAGTTCTTC
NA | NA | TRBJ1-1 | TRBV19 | CASGLWSNTEAFF | TGTGCCAGTGGCCTGTGGTCCAACACTGAAGCTTTCTTT
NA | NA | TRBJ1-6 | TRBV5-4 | CATSRGGLIYNSPLHF | TGTGCCACCTCCCGGGGGGGACTCATTTATAATTCACCCCTCCACTTT
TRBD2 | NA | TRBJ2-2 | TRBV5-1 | CASSLYGEGTGELFF | TGCGCCAGCAGCTTGTACGGGGAGGGGACCGGGGAGCTGTTTTTT
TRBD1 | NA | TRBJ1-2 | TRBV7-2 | CASSLAPARGLLGGYTF | TGTGCCAGCAGCTTAGCTCCGGCCAGGGGGCTTCTCGGTGGCTACACCTTC
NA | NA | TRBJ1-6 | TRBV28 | CASSSSGGDSPLHF | TGTGCCAGCAGTTCCTCAGGTGGGGATTCACCCCTCCACTTT
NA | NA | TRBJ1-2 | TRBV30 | CAWGRDNYGYTF | TGTGCCTGGGGCAGGGATAACTATGGCTACACCTTC
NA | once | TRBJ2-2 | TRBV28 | CASSLLANTGELFF | TGTGCCAGCAGTTTATTGGCGAACACCGGGGAGCTGTTTTTT
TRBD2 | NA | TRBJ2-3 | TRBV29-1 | CSVEDRASGRRYTQYF | TGCAGCGTTGAAGATCGGGCTAGCGGGAGGAGGTATACGCAGTATTTT
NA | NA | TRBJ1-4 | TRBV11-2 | CASSTHRSANEKLFF | TGTGCCAGCAGCACGCACAGGAGCGCTAATGAAAAACTGTTTTTT
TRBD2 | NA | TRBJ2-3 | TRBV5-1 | CASSLWLAVSDTQYF | TGCGCCAGCAGCTTATGGCTAGCGGTATCCGATACGCAGTATTTT
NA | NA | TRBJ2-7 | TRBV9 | CASSRLGAYEQYF | TGTGCCAGCAGCCGGCTGGGCGCCTACGAGCAGTACTTC
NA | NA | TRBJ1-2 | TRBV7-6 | CASSLGQFSYGYTF | TGTGCCAGCAGCTTAGGACAGTTTAGCTATGGCTACACCTTC
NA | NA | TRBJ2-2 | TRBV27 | CASSLGPRDTGELFF | TGTGCCAGCAGTCTAGGACCTCGGGACACCGGGGAGCTGTTTTTT
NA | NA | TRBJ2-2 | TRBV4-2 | CASSHHRSGADTGELFF | TGTGCCAGCAGCCACCATCGGTCCGGGGCAGACACCGGGGAGCTGTTTTTT
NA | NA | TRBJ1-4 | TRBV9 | CASSVGGSNEKLFF | TGTGCCAGCAGCGTAGGGGGGTCCAATGAAAAACTGTTTTTT
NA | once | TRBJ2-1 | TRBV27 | CASSLSKGEKENEQFF | TGTGCCAGCAGTTTATCGAAGGGGGAGAAGGAGAATGAGCAGTTCTTC
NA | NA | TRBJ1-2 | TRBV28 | CASEFLRGSGGYTF | TGTGCCAGCGAGTTTCTCCGGGGCTCCGGTGGCTACACCTTC
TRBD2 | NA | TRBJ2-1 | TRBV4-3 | CASSQDLAGDRYYNEQFF | TGCGCCAGCAGCCAAGACCTAGCGGGAGACCGGTACTACAATGAGCAGTTCTTC
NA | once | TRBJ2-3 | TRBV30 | CAWSAGVSTDTQYF | TGTGCCTGGAGTGCGGGAGTTTCCACAGATACGCAGTATTTT
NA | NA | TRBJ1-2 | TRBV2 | CASETPNYGYTF | TGTGCCAGCGAAACACCTAACTATGGCTACACCTTC
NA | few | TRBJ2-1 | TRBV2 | CASREQAGSYNEQFF | TGTGCCAGCAGGGAACAAGCAGGGTCGTACAATGAGCAGTTCTTC
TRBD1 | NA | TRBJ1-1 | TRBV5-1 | CASSFPRTGNPLTEAFF | TGCGCCAGCAGCTTCCCGCGGACAGGGAATCCCCTCACTGAAGCTTTCTTT
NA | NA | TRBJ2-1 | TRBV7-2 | CASSLGSHSEQFF | TGTGCCAGCAGCTTGGGCTCCCATTCTGAGCAGTTCTTC
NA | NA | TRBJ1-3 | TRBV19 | CASSYIGNTIYF | TGTGCCAGTTCCTACATCGGGAACACCATATATTTT
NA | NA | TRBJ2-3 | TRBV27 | CASSAEVQALPDTQYF | TGTGCCAGCAGTGCTGAAGTTCAGGCTCTTCCAGATACGCAGTATTTT
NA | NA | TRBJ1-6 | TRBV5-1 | CASSLGGLNSPLHF | TGCGCCAGCAGCTTGGGGGGACTTAATTCACCCCTCCACTTT
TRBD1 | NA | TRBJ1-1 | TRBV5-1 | CASSGQGANTEAFF | TGCGCCAGCAGTGGACAGGGGGCGAACACTGAAGCTTTCTTT
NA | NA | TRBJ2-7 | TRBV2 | CASRRTAVYEQYF | TGTGCCAGCAGGCGGACGGCCGTCTACGAGCAGTACTTC
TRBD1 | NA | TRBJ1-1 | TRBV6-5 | CASGHRGWTEAFF | TGTGCCAGCGGACACAGGGGTTGGACTGAAGCTTTCTTT
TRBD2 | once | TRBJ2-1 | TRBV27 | CASSLQAGGPSGEQFF | TGTGCCAGCAGTTTACAGGCGGGAGGGCCCTCAGGGGAGCAGTTCTTC
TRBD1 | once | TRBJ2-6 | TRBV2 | CASSESSRQGAIGANVLTF | TGTGCCAGCAGTGAAAGCTCCAGACAGGGGGCTATTGGGGCCAACGTCCTGACTTTC
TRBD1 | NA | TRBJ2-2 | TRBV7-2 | CASSLDAGGAGELFF | TGTGCCAGCAGCTTAGATGCAGGGGGTGCCGGGGAGCTGTTTTTT
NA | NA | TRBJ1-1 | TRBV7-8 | CASSLEGRYTEAFF | TGTGCCAGCAGCTTAGAGGGGCGTTACACTGAAGCTTTCTTT
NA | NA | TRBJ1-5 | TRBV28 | CASSFELVSPDRNSNQPQHF | TGTGCCAGCAGTTTCGAACTCGTAAGTCCGGACAGAAATAGCAATCAGCCCCAGCATTTT
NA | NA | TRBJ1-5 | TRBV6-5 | CASTPDGDQPQHF | TGTGCCAGCACCCCTGACGGCGATCAGCCCCAGCATTTT
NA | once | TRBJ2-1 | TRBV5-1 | CASSLGGPYNEQFF | TGCGCCAGCAGCTTGGGGGGGCCCTACAATGAGCAGTTCTTC
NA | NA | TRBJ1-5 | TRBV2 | CASSETPAFSQPQHF | TGTGCCAGCAGTGAAACTCCCGCCTTCAGTCAGCCCCAGCATTTT
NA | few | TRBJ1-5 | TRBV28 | CASMPGGANQPQHF | TGTGCCAGCATGCCGGGGGGGGCAAATCAGCCCCAGCATTTT
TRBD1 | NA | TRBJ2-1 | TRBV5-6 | CASSPLPGTGLREQFF | TGTGCCAGCAGCCCCCTTCCCGGGACAGGGTTACGGGAGCAGTTCTTC
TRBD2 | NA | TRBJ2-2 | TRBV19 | CASSISGSVYTGELFF | TGTGCCAGTAGTATCAGCGGGAGTGTGTACACCGGGGAGCTGTTTTTT
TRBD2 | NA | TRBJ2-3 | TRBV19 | CASSPWTSGGADTQYF | TGTGCCAGTAGTCCGTGGACTAGCGGGGGTGCAGATACGCAGTATTTT
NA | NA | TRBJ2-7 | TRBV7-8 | CASSRTGPYEQYF | TGTGCCAGCAGCAGAACAGGGCCCTACGAGCAGTACTTC
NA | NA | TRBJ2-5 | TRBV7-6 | CASNLGTQETQYF | TGTGCCAGCAACTTGGGGACACAAGAGACCCAGTACTTC
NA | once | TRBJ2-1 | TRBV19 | CASSRPTESLEQFF | TGTGCCAGTAGTAGGCCAACAGAATCTCTTGAGCAGTTCTTC
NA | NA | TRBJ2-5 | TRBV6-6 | CASSYQGLETQYF | TGTGCCAGCAGTTATCAGGGATTGGAGACCCAGTACTTC